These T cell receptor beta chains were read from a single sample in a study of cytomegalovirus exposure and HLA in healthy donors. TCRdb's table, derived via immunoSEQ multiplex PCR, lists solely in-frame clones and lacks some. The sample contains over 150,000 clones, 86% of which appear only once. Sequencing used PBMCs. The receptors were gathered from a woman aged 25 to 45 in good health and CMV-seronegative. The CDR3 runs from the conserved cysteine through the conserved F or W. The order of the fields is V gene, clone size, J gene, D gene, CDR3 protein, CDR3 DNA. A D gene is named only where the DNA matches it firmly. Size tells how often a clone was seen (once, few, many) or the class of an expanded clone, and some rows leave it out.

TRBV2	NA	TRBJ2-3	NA	CASSFARSRDPDTQYF	TGTGCCAGCAGTTTCGCGCGGTCCAGGGACCCAGATACGCAGTATTTT
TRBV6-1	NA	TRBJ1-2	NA	CASSEQVVGYDYTF	TGTGCCAGCAGTGAGCAGGTTGTCGGGTACGACTACACCTTC
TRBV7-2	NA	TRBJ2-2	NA	CASSFYTGELFF	TGTGCCAGCAGCTTTTACACCGGGGAGCTGTTTTTT
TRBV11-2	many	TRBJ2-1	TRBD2	CASSSAAGAGNEQFF	TGTGCCAGCAGCTCAGCCGCGGGAGCAGGCAATGAGCAGTTCTTC
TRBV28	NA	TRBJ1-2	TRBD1	CASIPTGWGTGSHYGYTF	TGTGCCAGTATACCGACGGGGTGGGGGACAGGGAGTCACTATGGCTACACCTTC
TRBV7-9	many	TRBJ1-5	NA	CASSLDRFGNQPQHF	TGTGCCAGCAGCTTAGACAGGTTCGGCAATCAGCCCCAGCATTTT
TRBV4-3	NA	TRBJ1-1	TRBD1	CASSLRQGIGEAFF	TGCGCCAGCAGCCTCCGACAGGGGATCGGTGAAGCTTTCTTT
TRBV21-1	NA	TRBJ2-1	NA	CASSKGARDEVSYNEQFF	TGTGCCAGCAGCAAAGGAGCTCGCGATGAAGTTTCCTACAATGAGCAGTTCTTC
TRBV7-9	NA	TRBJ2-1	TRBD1	CASSLAGQGLDEQFF	TGTGCCAGCAGCTTAGCGGGACAGGGGCTGGATGAGCAGTTCTTC
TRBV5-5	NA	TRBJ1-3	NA	CASSGGHEADTIYF	TGTGCCAGCAGCGGGGGACATGAGGCGGACACCATATATTTT